The T cell receptor (beta chain) described here comes from a study of T cell responses to AZD1222 COVID-19 vaccine. Method: immunoSEQ multiplex PCR; TCRdb's copy keeps in-frame clones and lacks some. The top ten clones hold 9.2% of a sample with under 200,000 clones, roughly 93% of them seen once. Findings of the study overall: Sampling captured repertoires only after the peak T cell response.

On this clone: Its target is unknown.

V lost 5 bases and J 0 bases, leaving 9 bases between the germline ends. Germline V lookup: CDR1 SEHNR, CDR2 FQNEAQ (reference sequence). This CDR3 contains 14 residues. The chain has TRBV7-9 and TRBJ2-3, with TRBD1 as a possible D gene (6 bases). The input for sequencing was peripheral blood, taken on day 0 of AZD1222 vaccination. The TCR was taken from an adult in good health. The CDR3: CASSPGASTDTQYF. DNA of the CDR3: TGTGCCAGCAGCCCAGGGGCGAGCACAGATACGCAGTATTTT. The full variable domain, in which reference TRBV7-9 and TRBJ2-3 provide the parts outside the CDR3, is DTGVSQNPRHKITKRGQNVTFRCDPISEHNRLYWYRQTLGQGPEFLTYFQNEAQLEKSRLLSDRFSAERPKGSFSTLEIQRTEQGDSAMYLCASSPGASTDTQYFGPGTRLTVL.